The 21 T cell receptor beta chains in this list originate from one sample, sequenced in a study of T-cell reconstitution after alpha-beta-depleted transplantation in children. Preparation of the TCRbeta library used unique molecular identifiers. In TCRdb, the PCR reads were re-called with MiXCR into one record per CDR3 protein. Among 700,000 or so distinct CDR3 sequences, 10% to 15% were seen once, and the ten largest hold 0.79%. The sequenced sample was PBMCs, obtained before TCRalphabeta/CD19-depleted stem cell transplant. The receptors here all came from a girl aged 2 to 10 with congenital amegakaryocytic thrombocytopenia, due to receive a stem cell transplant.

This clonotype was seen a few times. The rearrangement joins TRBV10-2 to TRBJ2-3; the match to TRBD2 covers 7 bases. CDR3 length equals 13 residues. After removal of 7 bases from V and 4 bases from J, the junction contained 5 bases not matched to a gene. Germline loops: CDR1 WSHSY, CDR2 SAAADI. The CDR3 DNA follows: TGCGCCAGCAATGGCGGGAGTGCAGATACGCAGTATTTT. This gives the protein CASNGGSADTQYF.

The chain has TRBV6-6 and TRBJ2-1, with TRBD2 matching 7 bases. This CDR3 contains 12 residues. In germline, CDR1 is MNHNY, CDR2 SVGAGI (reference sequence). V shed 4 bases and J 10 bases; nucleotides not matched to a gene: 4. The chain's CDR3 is CASSWGGGEQFF. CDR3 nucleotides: TGTGCCAGCAGTTGGGGGGGAGGGGAGCAGTTCTTC.

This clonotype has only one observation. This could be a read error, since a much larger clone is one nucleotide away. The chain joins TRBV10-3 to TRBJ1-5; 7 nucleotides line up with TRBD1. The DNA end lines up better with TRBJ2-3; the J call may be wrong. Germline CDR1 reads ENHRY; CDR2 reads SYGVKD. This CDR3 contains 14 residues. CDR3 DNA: TGTGCCATCAGTGAGTCGACAGGGAGTCAGCCCCAGTATTTT. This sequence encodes CAISESTGSQPQYF.

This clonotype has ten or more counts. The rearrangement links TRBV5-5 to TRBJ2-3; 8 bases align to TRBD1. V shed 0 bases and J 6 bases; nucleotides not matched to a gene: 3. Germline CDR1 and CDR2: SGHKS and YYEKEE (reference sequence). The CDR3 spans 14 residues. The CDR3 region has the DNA TGTGCCAGCAGCTTGGCCGGACAGGGTGATACGCAGTATTTT. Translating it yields CASSLAGQGDTQYF.

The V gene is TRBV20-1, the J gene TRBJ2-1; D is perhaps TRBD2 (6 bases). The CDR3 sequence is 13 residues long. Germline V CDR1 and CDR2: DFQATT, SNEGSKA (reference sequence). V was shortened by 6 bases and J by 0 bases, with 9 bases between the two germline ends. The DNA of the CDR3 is TGCAGTGCCCTTAGCGGCTCCTACAATGAGCAGTTCTTC. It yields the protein CSALSGSYNEQFF.

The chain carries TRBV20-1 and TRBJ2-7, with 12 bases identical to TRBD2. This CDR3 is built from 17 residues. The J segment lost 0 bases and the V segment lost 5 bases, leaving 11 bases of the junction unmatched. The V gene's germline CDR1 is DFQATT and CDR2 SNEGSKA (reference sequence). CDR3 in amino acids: CSASGTSGFFGSYEQYF. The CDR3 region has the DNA TGCAGTGCTTCCGGGACTAGCGGGTTCTTCGGCTCCTACGAGCAGTACTTC.

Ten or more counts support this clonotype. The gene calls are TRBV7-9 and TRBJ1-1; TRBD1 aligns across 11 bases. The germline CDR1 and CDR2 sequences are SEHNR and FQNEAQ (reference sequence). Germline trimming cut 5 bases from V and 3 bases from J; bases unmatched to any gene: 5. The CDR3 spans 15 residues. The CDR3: CASSRTGGADTEAFF. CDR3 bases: TGTGCCAGCAGCCGGACAGGGGGCGCGGACACTGAAGCTTTCTTT.

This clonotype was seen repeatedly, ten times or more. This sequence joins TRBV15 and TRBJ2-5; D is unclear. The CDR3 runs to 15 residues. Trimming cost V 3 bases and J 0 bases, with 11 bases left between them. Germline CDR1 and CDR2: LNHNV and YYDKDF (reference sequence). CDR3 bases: TGTGCCACCAGCAGGTACTACAGAAACCAAGAGACCCAGTACTTC. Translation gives CATSRYYRNQETQYF.

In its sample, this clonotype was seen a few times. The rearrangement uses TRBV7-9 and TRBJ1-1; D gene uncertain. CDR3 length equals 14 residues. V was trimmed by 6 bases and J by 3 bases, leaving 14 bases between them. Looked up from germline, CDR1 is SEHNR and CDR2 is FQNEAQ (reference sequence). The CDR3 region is CASSPNRAHTEAFF. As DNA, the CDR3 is TGTGCCAGCAGTCCAAACCGGGCGCACACTGAAGCTTTCTTT.

In nucleotides, the CDR3 is TGCGCCAGCAGCTTGGATTTGGGTAGCGGGAGAAGAGTTCGTTCTGGGGAGCTGTTTTTT. Translating gives CASSLDLGSGRRVRSGELFF. The chain recombines TRBV5-1 with TRBJ2-2; 9 nucleotides agree with TRBD2. Trimming at V came to 0 bases and at J to 8 bases, leaving 20 bases not matched to a gene. The CDR3 is 20 amino acids. Germline V gene sequence: CDR1 SGHRS, CDR2 YFSETQ.

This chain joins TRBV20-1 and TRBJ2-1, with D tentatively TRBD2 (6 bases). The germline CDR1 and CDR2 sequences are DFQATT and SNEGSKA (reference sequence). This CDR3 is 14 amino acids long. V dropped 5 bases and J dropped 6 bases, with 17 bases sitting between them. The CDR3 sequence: CSASTSTGVNEQFF. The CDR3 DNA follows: TGCAGTGCTTCGACCAGTACGGGGGTCAATGAGCAGTTCTTC.

CDR3 in amino acids: CASGKAGAPYNEQFF. CDR3 DNA sequence: TGTGCCAGCGGAAAAGCGGGCGCCCCCTACAATGAGCAGTTCTTC. The chain is built from TRBV27 and TRBJ2-1, with a tentative D call TRBD2 (6 bases). CDR1 is MNHEY, CDR2 SMNVEV, per germline (reference sequence). Trimming took off 8 bases at V and 2 bases at J, with 16 bases between the two ends. This CDR3 is built from 15 residues.

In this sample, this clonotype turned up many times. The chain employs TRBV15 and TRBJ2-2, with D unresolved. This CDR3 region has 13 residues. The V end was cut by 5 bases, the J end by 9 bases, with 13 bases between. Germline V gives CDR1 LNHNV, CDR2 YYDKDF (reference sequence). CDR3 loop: CATSPPSHRELFF. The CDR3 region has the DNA TGTGCCACCAGCCCCCCCTCCCACCGGGAGCTGTTTTTT. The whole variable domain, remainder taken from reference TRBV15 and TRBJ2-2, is DAMVIQNPRYQVTQFGKPVTLSCSQTLNHNVMYWYQQKSSQAPKLLFHYYDKDFNNEADTPDNFQSRRPNTSFCFLDIRSPGLGDTAMYLCATSPPSHRELFFGEGSRLTVL.

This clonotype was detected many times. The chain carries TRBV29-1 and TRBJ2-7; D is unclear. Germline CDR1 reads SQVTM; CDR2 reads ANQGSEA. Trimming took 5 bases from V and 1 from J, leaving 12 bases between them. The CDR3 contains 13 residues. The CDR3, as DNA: TGCAGCGTTCTTTACGACGGATCCTACGAGCAGTACTTC. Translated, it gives CSVLYDGSYEQYF.

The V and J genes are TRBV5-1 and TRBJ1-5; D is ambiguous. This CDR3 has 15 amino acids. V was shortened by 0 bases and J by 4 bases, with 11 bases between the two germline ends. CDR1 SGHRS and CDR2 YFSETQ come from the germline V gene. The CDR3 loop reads CASSLGPSRNQPQHF. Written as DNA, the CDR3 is TGCGCCAGCAGCTTGGGGCCTTCTCGGAATCAGCCCCAGCATTTT.

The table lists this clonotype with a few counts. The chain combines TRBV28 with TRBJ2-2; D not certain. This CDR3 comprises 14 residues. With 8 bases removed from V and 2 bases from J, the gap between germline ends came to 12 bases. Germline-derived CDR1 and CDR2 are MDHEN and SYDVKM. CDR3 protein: CASSRIINTGELFF. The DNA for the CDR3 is TGTGCCAGCTCTCGGATCATCAACACCGGGGAGCTGTTTTTT.

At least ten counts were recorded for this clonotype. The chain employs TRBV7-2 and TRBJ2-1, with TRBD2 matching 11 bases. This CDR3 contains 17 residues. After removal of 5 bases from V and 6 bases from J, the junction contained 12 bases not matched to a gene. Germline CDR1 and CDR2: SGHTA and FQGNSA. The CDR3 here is CASSITSGSLPGNEQFF. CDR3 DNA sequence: TGTGCCAGCAGCATAACTAGCGGGAGTCTTCCTGGCAATGAGCAGTTCTTC.

Written as DNA, the CDR3 is TGTGCCAGTAAGCCGGGACTAAGGGTTCACGGGGAGCTGTTTTTT. Translating gives CASKPGLRVHGELFF. This chain connects TRBV27 to TRBJ2-2, with 7 bases fitting TRBD2. Germline V gene lookup returns CDR1 MNHEY and CDR2 SMNVEV (reference sequence). The ends lost 9 bases at V and 7 bases at J; junction bases unmatched: 14. This CDR3 has 15 residues.

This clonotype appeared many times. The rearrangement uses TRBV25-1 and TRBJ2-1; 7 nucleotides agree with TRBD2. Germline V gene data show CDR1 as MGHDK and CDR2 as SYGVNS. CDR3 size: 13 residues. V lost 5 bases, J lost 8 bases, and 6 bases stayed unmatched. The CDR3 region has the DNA TGTGCCAGCAGTCGGCGGGAGCTCTATGAGCAGTTCTTC. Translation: CASSRRELYEQFF.

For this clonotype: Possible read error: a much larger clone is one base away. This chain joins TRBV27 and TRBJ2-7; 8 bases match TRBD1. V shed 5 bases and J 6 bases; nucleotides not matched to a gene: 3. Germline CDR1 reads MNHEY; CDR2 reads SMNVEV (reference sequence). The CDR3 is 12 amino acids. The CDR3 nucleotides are TGTGCCAGCAGTGCCAGGGGGCGCGAGCAGTACTTC. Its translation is CASSARGREQYF.

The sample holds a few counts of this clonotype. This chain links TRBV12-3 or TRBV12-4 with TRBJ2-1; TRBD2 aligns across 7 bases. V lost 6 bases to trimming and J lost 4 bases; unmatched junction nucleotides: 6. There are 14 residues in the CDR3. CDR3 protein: CASSGTSDYNEQFF. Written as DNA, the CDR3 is TGTGCCAGCAGCGGCACTAGCGATTACAATGAGCAGTTCTTC.